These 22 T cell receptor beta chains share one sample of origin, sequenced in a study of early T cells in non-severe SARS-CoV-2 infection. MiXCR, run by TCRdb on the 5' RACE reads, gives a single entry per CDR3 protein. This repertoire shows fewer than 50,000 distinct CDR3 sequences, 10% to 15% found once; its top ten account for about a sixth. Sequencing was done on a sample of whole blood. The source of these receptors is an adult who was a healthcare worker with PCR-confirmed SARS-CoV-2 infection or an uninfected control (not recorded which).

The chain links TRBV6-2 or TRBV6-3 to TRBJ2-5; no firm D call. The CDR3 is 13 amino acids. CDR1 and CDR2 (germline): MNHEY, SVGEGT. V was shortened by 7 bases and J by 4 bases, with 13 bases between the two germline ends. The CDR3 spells CASNFGPPETQYF. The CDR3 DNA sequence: TGTGCCAGCAATTTCGGCCCCCCAGAGACCCAGTACTTC.

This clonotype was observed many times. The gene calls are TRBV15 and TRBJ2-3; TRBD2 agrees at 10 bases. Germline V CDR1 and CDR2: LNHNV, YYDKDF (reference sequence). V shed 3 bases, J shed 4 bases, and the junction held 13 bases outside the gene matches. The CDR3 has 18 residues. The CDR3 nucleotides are TGTGCCACCAGCAGTCTTCTAGGGGCTAGCGGGAGACCAGATACGCAGTATTTT. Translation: CATSSLLGASGRPDTQYF.

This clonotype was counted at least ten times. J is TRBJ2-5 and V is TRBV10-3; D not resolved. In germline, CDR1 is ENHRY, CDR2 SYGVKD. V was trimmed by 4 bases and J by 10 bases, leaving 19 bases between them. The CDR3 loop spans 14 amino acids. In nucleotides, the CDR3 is TGTGCCATCAGTGGAAATGGGCAGCCGCACCACCAGTACTTC. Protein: CAISGNGQPHHQYF.

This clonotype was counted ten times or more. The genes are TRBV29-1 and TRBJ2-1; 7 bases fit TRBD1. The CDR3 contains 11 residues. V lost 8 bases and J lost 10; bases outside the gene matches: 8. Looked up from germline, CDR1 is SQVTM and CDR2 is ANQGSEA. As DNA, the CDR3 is TGCAGCACCGGACAGGTGCCCGAGCAGTTCTTC. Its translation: CSTGQVPEQFF.

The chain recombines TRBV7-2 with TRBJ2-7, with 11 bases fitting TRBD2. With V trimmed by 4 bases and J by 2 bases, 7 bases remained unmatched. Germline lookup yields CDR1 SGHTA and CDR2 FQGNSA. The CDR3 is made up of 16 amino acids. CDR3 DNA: TGTGCCAGCAGCTCCGAGGTACTAGCGGGGGCCTACGAGCAGTACTTC. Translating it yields CASSSEVLAGAYEQYF.

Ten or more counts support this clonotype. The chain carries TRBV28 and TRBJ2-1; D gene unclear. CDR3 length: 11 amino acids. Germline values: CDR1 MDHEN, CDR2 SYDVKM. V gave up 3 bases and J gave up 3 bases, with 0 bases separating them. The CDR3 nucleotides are TGTGCCAGCAGTTTCTACAATGAGCAGTTCTTC. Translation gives CASSFYNEQFF.

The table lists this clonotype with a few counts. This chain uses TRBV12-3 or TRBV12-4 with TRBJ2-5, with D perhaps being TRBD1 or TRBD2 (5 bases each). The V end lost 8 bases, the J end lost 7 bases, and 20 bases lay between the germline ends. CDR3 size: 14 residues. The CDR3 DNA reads TGTGCCAGCTCCCCAATGGCAGGGAGAGGGACCCAGTACTTC. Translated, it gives CASSPMAGRGTQYF.

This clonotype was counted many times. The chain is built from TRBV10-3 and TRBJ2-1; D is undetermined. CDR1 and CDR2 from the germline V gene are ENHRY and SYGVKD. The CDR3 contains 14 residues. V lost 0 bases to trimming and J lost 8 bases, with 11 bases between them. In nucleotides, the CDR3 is TGTGCCATCAGTGAGTCTTCTTCCCTAGATGAGCAGTTCTTC. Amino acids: CAISESSSLDEQFF.

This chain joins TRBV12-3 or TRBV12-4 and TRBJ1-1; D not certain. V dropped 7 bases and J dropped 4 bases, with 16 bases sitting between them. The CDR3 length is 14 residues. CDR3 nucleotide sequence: TGTGCCAGCACCGCTCACGGGATAGGCACTGAAGCTTTCTTT. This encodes CASTAHGIGTEAFF.

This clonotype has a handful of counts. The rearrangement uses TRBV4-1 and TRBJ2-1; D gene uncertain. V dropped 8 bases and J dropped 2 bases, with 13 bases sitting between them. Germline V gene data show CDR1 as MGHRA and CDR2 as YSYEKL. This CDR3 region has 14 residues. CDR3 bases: TGCGCCAGCGGCTTGGGGTCGCCCTACAATGAGCAGTTCTTC. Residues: CASGLGSPYNEQFF.

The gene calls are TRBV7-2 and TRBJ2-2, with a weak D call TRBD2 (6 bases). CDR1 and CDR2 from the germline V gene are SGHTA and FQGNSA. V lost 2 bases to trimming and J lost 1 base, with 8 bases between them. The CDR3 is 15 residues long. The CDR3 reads CASSLWDWNTGELFF. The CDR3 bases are TGTGCCAGCAGCTTATGGGACTGGAACACCGGGGAGCTGTTTTTT.

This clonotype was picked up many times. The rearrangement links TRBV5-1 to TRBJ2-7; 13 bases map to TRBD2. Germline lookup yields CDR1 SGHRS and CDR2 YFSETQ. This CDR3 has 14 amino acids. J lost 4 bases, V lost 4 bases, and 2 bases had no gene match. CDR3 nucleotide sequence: TGCGCCAGCAGCAAGGGACTAGCGGGGTACGAGCAGTACTTC. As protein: CASSKGLAGYEQYF.

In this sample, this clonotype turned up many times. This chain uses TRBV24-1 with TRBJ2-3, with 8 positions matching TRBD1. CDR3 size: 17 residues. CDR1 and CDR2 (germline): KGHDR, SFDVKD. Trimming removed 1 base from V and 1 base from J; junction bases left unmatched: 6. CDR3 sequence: CATSDFQGAGGTDTQYF. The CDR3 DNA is TGTGCCACCAGTGATTTCCAGGGGGCCGGTGGCACAGATACGCAGTATTTT.

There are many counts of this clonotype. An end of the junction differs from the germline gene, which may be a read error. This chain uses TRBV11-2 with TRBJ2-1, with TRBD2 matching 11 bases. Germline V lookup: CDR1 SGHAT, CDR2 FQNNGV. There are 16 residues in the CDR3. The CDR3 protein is CASSPIGSSGRSGALF. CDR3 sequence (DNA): TGTGCCAGCAGCCCAATCGGGTCTAGCGGGAGGTCTGGAGCTCTCTTC. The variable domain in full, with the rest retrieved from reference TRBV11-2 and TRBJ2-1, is EAGVAQSPRYKIIEKRQSVAFWCNPISGHATLYWYQQILGQGPKLLIQFQNNGVVDDSQLPKDRFSAERLKGVDSTLKIQPAKLEDSAVYLCASSPIGSSGRSGALFGPGTRLTVL.

The CDR3 region has the DNA TGTGCCAGCAGTTTTTGGGGGGGTGAGCAGTTCTTC. It specifies CASSFWGGEQFF. The chain carries TRBV12-3 or TRBV12-4 and TRBJ2-1; 7 bases match TRBD2. V gave up 3 bases and J gave up 9 bases; unmatched junction bases: 2. There are 12 residues in the CDR3.

The CDR3 protein is CSVRHGAAYEQYF. The CDR3 nucleotides are TGCAGCGTTCGTCACGGAGCAGCCTACGAGCAGTACTTC. The chain links TRBV29-1 to TRBJ2-7; D remains unclear. The CDR3 length is 13 residues. Trimming pared 5 bases from V and 2 bases from J, leaving 13 bases between. Germline loops: CDR1 SQVTM, CDR2 ANQGSEA.

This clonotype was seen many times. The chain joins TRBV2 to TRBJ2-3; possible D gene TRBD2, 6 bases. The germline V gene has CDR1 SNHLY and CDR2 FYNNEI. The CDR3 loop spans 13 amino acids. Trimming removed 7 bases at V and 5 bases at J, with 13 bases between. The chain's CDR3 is CASKREIGDTQYF. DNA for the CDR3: TGTGCCAGCAAACGGGAGATAGGAGATACGCAGTATTTT.

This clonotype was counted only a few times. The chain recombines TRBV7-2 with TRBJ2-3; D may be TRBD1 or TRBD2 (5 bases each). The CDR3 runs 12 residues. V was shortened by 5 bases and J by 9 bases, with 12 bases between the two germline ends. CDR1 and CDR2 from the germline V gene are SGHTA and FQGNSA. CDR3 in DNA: TGTGCCAGCAGCGGGACCTCCGTGACGCAGTATTTT. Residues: CASSGTSVTQYF.

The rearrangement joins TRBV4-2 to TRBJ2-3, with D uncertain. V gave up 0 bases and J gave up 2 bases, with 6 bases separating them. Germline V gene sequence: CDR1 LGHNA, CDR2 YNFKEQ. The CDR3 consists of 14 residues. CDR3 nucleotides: TGTGCCAGCAGCCAAGAAGGTATCACAGATACGCAGTATTTT. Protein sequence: CASSQEGITDTQYF.

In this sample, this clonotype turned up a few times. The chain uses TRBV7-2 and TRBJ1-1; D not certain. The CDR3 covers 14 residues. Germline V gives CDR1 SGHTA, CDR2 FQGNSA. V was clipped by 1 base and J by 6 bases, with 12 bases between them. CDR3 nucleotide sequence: TGTGCCAGCAGCTTAGTTTCGGGGAGGGCTGAAGCTTTCTTT. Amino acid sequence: CASSLVSGRAEAFF.

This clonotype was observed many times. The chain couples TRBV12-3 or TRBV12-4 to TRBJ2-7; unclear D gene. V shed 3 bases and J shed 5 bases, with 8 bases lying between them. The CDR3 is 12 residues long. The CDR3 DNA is TGTGCCAGCAGTTTGGCTGGAAACGAGCAGTACTTC. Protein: CASSLAGNEQYF.

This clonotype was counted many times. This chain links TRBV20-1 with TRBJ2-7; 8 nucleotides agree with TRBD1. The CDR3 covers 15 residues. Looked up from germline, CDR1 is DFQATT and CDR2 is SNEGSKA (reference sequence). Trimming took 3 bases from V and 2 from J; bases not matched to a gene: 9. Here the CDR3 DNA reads TGCAGTGCTAGGGGTCAGACAGGGGACCCCTACGAGCAGTACTTC. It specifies CSARGQTGDPYEQYF.